The next 32 T cell receptor beta chains were all read from a single sample in a study of shared clonotypes between healthy human individuals (dated by TCRdb to the early 2020s). For the CD8 naive samples, CD45RO-negative cells were positively selected for CCR7, yielding a CD45RA+CCR7+ population from which TemRA cells were excluded. Preparation of the library involved the immunoSEQ multiplex PCR assay. As stored in TCRdb, this immuneACCESS dataset retains in-frame rearrangements with V and J assigned. A fraction of the clones does not appear; measured against another copy, unresolved V genes explain less than half of the discrepancy, and the remainder lacks a known reason. This sample holds hundreds of thousands of clones; approximately 95% were observed only once. In total, the top ten clones hold approximately 0.11% of the sample. The sequencing input was naive CD8+ T cells sorted from blood. In the paper's terms, the cell subset or site label means: CD45RA+CCR7+. Source of these receptors: a woman aged 25 to 39 in good health.

The chain combines TRBV11-2 with TRBJ1-4, with a possible D match to TRBD1 (5 bases). The CDR3 spans 16 residues. Trimming took off 5 bases at V and 8 bases at J, with 21 bases between the two ends. From germline, CDR1 is SGHAT and CDR2 FQNNGV. The CDR3 DNA is TGTGCCAGCAGCCGAACTGAAGCGGGGGGAAGGGAAAAACTGTTTTTT. It translates to CASSRTEAGGREKLFF.

The chain carries TRBV4-1 and TRBJ2-2; 8 bases fit TRBD1. The junction had 6 bases not matched to a gene; V was cut back by 3 bases and J by 3 bases. This CDR3 spans 16 amino acids. The germline CDR1 and CDR2 sequences are MGHRA and YSYEKL. The CDR3 region is CASSHPGGFDTGELFF. The CDR3, as DNA: TGCGCCAGCAGCCACCCAGGGGGCTTCGACACCGGGGAGCTGTTTTTT.

The gene calls are TRBV19 and TRBJ2-2; D is perhaps TRBD1 (5 bases). Trimming pared 1 base from V and 7 bases from J, leaving 7 bases between. There are 13 residues in the CDR3. CDR1 and CDR2 from the germline V gene are LNHDA and SQIVND (reference sequence). Here the CDR3 reads CASSIGGHGELFF. Here the CDR3 DNA reads TGTGCCAGTAGTATAGGGGGCCACGGGGAGCTGTTTTTT.

The gene calls are TRBV6-5 and TRBJ1-2, with 7 bases matching TRBD1. CDR1 and CDR2 (germline): MNHEY, SVGAGI. With 5 bases clipped from V and 4 bases from J, the junction kept 7 bases outside the gene matches. The CDR3 loop spans 14 amino acids. CDR3 amino acids: CASSPSGQFYGYTF. CDR3 DNA sequence: TGTGCCAGCAGTCCCTCGGGACAGTTCTATGGCTACACCTTC.

This rearrangement joins TRBV29-1 to TRBJ1-2, with D hard to call. Germline-derived CDR1 and CDR2 are SQVTM and ANQGSEA. Deletions cut 0 bases from V and 1 base from J, with 6 bases between. CDR3 length equals 13 residues. CDR3 DNA: TGCAGCGTTGAAGATCAACATAACTATGGCTACACCTTC. Residues: CSVEDQHNYGYTF.

The CDR3 bases are TGTGCCAGCAGTGAACAGGGAGGTGAAAAACTGTTTTTT. It specifies CASSEQGGEKLFF. This rearrangement joins TRBV2 to TRBJ1-4, with D possibly TRBD1 on 5 matching bases. Germline V CDR1 and CDR2: SNHLY, FYNNEI. Trimming pared 2 bases from V and 7 bases from J, leaving 8 bases between. The CDR3 loop spans 13 amino acids.

V gene TRBV18 combines with J gene TRBJ2-7, with D unclear. The CDR3 is made up of 15 amino acids. The V and J ends lost 4 bases and 2 bases respectively, with 15 bases between them. CDR1 and CDR2 (germline): KGHSH, LQKENI. CDR3 sequence reads: CASSLDGDMTYEQYF. The CDR3 nucleotides read TGTGCCAGCTCACTCGACGGTGATATGACCTACGAGCAGTACTTC.

The CDR3 region has the DNA TGTGCCAGCAGCCAAAGGCCTGGGGGTGTGGACGAGCAGTACTTC. Translating gives CASSQRPGGVDEQYF. The chain carries TRBV14 and TRBJ2-5, with D perhaps assigned TRBD1 or TRBD2 (5 bases each). Near its end, the DNA agrees better with TRBJ2-7, so the J call may be wrong. The CDR3 runs to 15 residues. The germline gives CDR1 SGHDN, CDR2 FVKESK.

The chain joins TRBV7-6 to TRBJ2-7, with D possibly being TRBD2 (5 bases). The CDR3 contains 22 residues. V was cut by 5 bases and J by 4 bases, with 39 bases left in between. CDR1 SGHVS and CDR2 FNYEAQ come from the germline V gene. The DNA of the CDR3 is TGTGCCAGCAGCCCGACTCCTCATCCTGGTAGAGCGGTTCTTACCCGGGCATACGAGCAGTACTTC. Translation gives CASSPTPHPGRAVLTRAYEQYF. The entire variable domain, with the rest obtained from reference TRBV7-6 and TRBJ2-7, is as follows: GAGVSQSPRYKVTKRGQDVALRCDPISGHVSLYWYRQALGQGPEFLTYFNYEAQQDKSGLPNDRFSAERPEGSISTLTIQRTEQRDSAMYRCASSPTPHPGRAVLTRAYEQYFGPGTRLTVT.

V and J are TRBV19 and TRBJ2-3; possibly TRBD1 for D (5 bases). The germline V and J ends were trimmed by 3 bases and 2 bases, with 15 bases remaining between them. Germline-derived CDR1 and CDR2 are LNHDA and SQIVND (reference sequence). CDR3 length: 16 amino acids. Here the CDR3 DNA reads TGTGCCAGTAGTATTTTAACAGGAGCCAACACAGATACGCAGTATTTT. This translates into CASSILTGANTDTQYF.

This rearrangement joins TRBV15 to TRBJ2-5; 7 nucleotides agree with TRBD1. Trimming took 0 bases from V and 5 from J; bases not matched to a gene: 12. Germline values: CDR1 LNHNV, CDR2 YYDKDF (reference sequence). The CDR3 contains 17 residues. CDR3 DNA sequence: TGTGCCACCAGCAGAGATAAGGACAGGATTGTGGGGGAGACCCAGTACTTC. Its translation is CATSRDKDRIVGETQYF.

The sample holds one count of this clone. V usage is TRBV27 and J usage is TRBJ1-1; no definite D call. The germline CDR1 and CDR2 sequences are MNHEY and SMNVEV (reference sequence). With 0 bases removed from V and 1 base from J, the gap between germline ends came to 12 bases. The CDR3 consists of 16 residues. CDR3 DNA sequence: TGTGCCAGCAGTTTATCCCCCTTACCGGGGAACACTGAAGCTTTCTTT. It codes for CASSLSPLPGNTEAFF.

The chain employs TRBV6-1 and TRBJ1-1; D is unresolved. The CDR3 totals 16 residues. The germline V gene has CDR1 MNHNS and CDR2 SASEGT. Trimming removed 3 bases at V and 5 bases at J, with 19 bases between. The CDR3 nucleotides read TGTGCCAGCAGTGAGGGCCACCCGGTTTTTGTAACTGAAGCTTTCTTT. Its translation: CASSEGHPVFVTEAFF.

CDR3 sequence (DNA): TGTGCCAGCAGCCTTGTAGCGGGCCCGAACACCGGGGAGCTGTTTTTT. Residues: CASSLVAGPNTGELFF. J is TRBJ2-2 and V is TRBV13; 7 bases align to TRBD2. The CDR3 runs to 16 residues. V shed 5 bases and J 0 bases; nucleotides not matched to a gene: 6. Per the germline V gene, CDR1 is PRHDT and CDR2 is FYEKMQ (reference sequence).

The chain employs TRBV2 and TRBJ1-5, with 7 bases identical to TRBD1. This CDR3 is 15 amino acids long. The V and J ends lost 6 bases and 3 bases, in that order; junction bases with no gene match: 8. The V gene's germline CDR1 is SNHLY and CDR2 FYNNEI. The CDR3 loop reads CASRRDSGTNQPQHF. The CDR3 DNA sequence: TGTGCCAGCAGGAGGGACAGCGGTACCAATCAGCCCCAGCATTTT.

The genes are TRBV28 and TRBJ2-2; maybe TRBD1 (5 bases). V was cut by 7 bases and J by 2 bases, with 8 bases left in between. Looked up from germline, CDR1 is MDHEN and CDR2 is SYDVKM. CDR3 size: 13 residues. This CDR3 is CASTRANTGELFF. CDR3 bases: TGTGCCAGCACCAGGGCAAACACCGGGGAGCTGTTTTTT.

The chain has TRBV7-9 and TRBJ1-2; D gene uncertain. There are 15 residues in the CDR3. Trimming pared 2 bases from V and 1 base from J, leaving 11 bases between. Germline values: CDR1 SEHNR, CDR2 FQNEAQ (reference sequence). The CDR3 spells CASSLLKMDNYGYTF. The CDR3 bases are TGTGCCAGCAGCTTATTAAAGATGGATAACTATGGCTACACCTTC.

V usage is TRBV5-8 and J usage is TRBJ2-4; 10 positions agree with TRBD1. From germline, CDR1 is SGHTS and CDR2 YDEGEE. There are 14 residues in the CDR3. After removal of 5 bases from V and 7 bases from J, the junction contained 6 bases not matched to a gene. The CDR3 region is CASRVDRGNNIQYF. CDR3 nucleotides: TGTGCCAGCAGAGTGGACAGGGGGAACAACATTCAGTACTTC. The variable domain in full, completed from reference TRBV5-8 and TRBJ2-4, reads EAGVTQSPTHLIKTRGQQATLRCSPISGHTSVYWYQQALGLGLQFLLWYDEGEERNRGNFPPRFSGRQFPNYSSELNVNALELEDSALYLCASRVDRGNNIQYFGAGTRLSVL.

The chain carries TRBV7-2 and TRBJ2-7; D gene ambiguous. V lost 5 bases, J lost 0 bases, and 14 bases lay in between. Germline values: CDR1 SGHTA, CDR2 FQGNSA. The CDR3 has 15 residues. CDR3 amino acids: CASSVWVTSSYEQYF. CDR3 coding DNA: TGTGCCAGCAGCGTTTGGGTTACGAGCTCCTACGAGCAGTACTTC.

The chain employs TRBV9 and TRBJ1-3; D unclear. Trimming left V 5 bases short and J 0 bases short, with 9 bases between. CDR3 length: 14 residues. Germline V gene sequence: CDR1 SGDLS, CDR2 YYNGEE. This chain's CDR3 is CASRGPGSGNTIYF. CDR3 in DNA: TGTGCCAGCAGGGGCCCAGGCTCTGGAAACACCATATATTTT.

This clone was seen only once. The V gene is TRBV4-2, the J gene TRBJ1-2; D may be TRBD1 (6 bases). Per germline, CDR1 LGHNA and CDR2 YNFKEQ. The CDR3 is 14 residues long. Trimming took off 4 bases at V and 7 bases at J, with 16 bases between the two ends. In DNA, the CDR3 is TGTGCCAGCAGCCCTACGGAGGGAGGGGGTGGCTACACCTTC. Its translation: CASSPTEGGGGYTF.

Details on this clone: Other DNA sequences within the sample encode an identical CDR3. The V call is TRBV27, the J call TRBJ2-3; D gene unclear. The CDR3 is made up of 11 amino acids. The germline V gene encodes CDR1 MNHEY and CDR2 SMNVEV (reference sequence). V lost 6 bases to trimming and J lost 2 bases, with 3 bases between them. CDR3 sequence (DNA): TGTGCCAGCAGCGACACAGATACGCAGTATTTT. Amino acids: CASSDTDTQYF.

The rearrangement joins TRBV7-9 to TRBJ2-5; either TRBD1 or TRBD2 may fit D (5 bases each). The last part of the DNA fits TRBJ2-7 better; the J call may be wrong. CDR1 SEHNR and CDR2 FQNEAQ come from the germline V gene (reference sequence). The CDR3 loop spans 15 amino acids. CDR3 protein: CASSAPGTWIYEQYF. CDR3 nucleotide sequence: TGTGCCAGCAGCGCCCCCGGGACGTGGATCTACGAGCAGTACTTC.

The V and J genes are TRBV5-6 and TRBJ2-5; D remains unclear. V was pared by 2 bases and J by 0 bases, with 8 bases between. The CDR3 covers 14 residues. Germline assignment: CDR1 SGHDT and CDR2 YYEEEE. CDR3 in amino acids: CASSFTEYQETQYF. Written as DNA, the CDR3 is TGTGCCAGCAGCTTCACAGAGTACCAAGAGACCCAGTACTTC.

V and J are TRBV6-1 and TRBJ2-5, with 7 bases matching TRBD2. The germline V gene has CDR1 MNHNS and CDR2 SASEGT. The CDR3 runs to 15 residues. Trimming at V came to 8 bases and at J to 7 bases, leaving 16 bases not matched to a gene. DNA of the CDR3: TGTGCCAGCTACAGACTAGCCTATACTTTAGGGACCCAGTACTTC. It yields the protein CASYRLAYTLGTQYF.

The V gene is TRBV4-2, the J gene TRBJ2-1; 8 nucleotides match TRBD2. Germline trimming cut 5 bases from V and 1 base from J; bases unmatched to any gene: 4. This CDR3 region has 15 residues. The germline V gene encodes CDR1 LGHNA and CDR2 YNFKEQ. This CDR3 is CASSVSGSSYNEQFF. The CDR3 nucleotides are TGTGCCAGCAGCGTAAGCGGGAGTTCCTACAATGAGCAGTTCTTC.

This clone showed up just once. V usage is TRBV5-6 and J usage is TRBJ1-2; TRBD1 might be the D (5 bases). The CDR3 sequence is 14 residues long. Germline V gene data show CDR1 as SGHDT and CDR2 as YYEEEE. The V gene lost 5 bases and the J gene lost 8 bases, with 19 bases spanning the gap. The CDR3 spells CASRLPGTPEGYTF. The CDR3, as DNA: TGTGCCAGCAGATTACCCGGGACCCCCGAGGGCTACACCTTC.

This chain joins TRBV10-1 and TRBJ2-2, with D maybe TRBD1 (7 bases). Trimming pared 3 bases from V and 4 bases from J, leaving 15 bases between. This CDR3 is built from 16 residues. CDR1 and CDR2 (germline): WNHNN, SYGVQD (reference sequence). CDR3 bases: TGCGCCAGCAGTGACGAGACAGGGAGGAGCACCGGGGAGCTGTTTTTT. It specifies CASSDETGRSTGELFF.

V is TRBV28 and J is TRBJ2-3; the match to TRBD1 covers 9 bases. The V gene's germline CDR1 is MDHEN and CDR2 SYDVKM. The CDR3 sequence is 16 residues long. V dropped 5 bases and J dropped 0; count of bases not matched to a gene: 6. CDR3 region: CASSRTGVSSTDTQYF. In DNA form, the CDR3 reads TGTGCCAGCAGTCGGACAGGGGTGAGCAGCACAGATACGCAGTATTTT.

The rearrangement links TRBV28 to TRBJ2-7, with TRBD2 matching 10 bases. Trimming removed 6 bases from V and 1 base from J; junction bases left unmatched: 6. The CDR3 consists of 15 residues. Germline assignment: CDR1 MDHEN and CDR2 SYDVKM. CDR3 coding DNA: TGTGCCAGCAGCAATGGACTAGCGGTGTCCTACGAGCAGTACTTC. Translated, it gives CASSNGLAVSYEQYF.

The rearrangement links TRBV11-2 to TRBJ1-1; TRBD1 matches 8 bases. The CDR3 spans 15 residues. The junction had 10 bases not matched to a gene; V was cut back by 5 bases and J by 5 bases. Germline loops: CDR1 SGHAT, CDR2 FQNNGV. The DNA of the CDR3 is TGTGCCAGCAGCCAACGAGACAGGGGATGGACTGAAGCTTTCTTT. This sequence encodes CASSQRDRGWTEAFF. Based on the CDR3 plus reference TRBV11-2 and TRBJ1-1, the full variable domain is EAGVAQSPRYKIIEKRQSVAFWCNPISGHATLYWYQQILGQGPKLLIQFQNNGVVDDSQLPKDRFSAERLKGVDSTLKIQPAKLEDSAVYLCASSQRDRGWTEAFFGQGTRLTVV.

This chain uses TRBV6-5 with TRBJ2-6; D ambiguous. The germline gives CDR1 MNHEY, CDR2 SVGAGI. This CDR3 has 16 amino acids. V lost 0 bases to trimming and J lost 2 bases, with 8 bases between them. The CDR3 here is CASSYSKGTGANVLTF. CDR3 bases: TGTGCCAGCAGTTACTCGAAAGGGACTGGGGCCAACGTCCTGACTTTC.